The 12 T cell receptor beta chains given below trace back to one sample, sequenced in a study of T cell repertoires in cytomegalovirus infection. TCRdb analysed the reads with MiXCR anew, one entry per CDR3 protein. The sample shows about 360,000 distinct CDR3 sequences, about 34% of them seen only once. What these receptors recognize is not known. The input for sequencing was cultured PBMCs, taken from culture after CMV antigen stimulation. These receptor sequences come from a human donor in good health (CMV status not recorded). Some clones in this sample may be carry-over from other donors' samples.

There are many counts of this clonotype. The chain carries TRBV7-3 and TRBJ2-2; maybe TRBD1 (6 bases). Looked up from germline, CDR1 is SGHTA and CDR2 is FQGTGA. The CDR3 totals 14 residues. The ends were cut back, 4 bases at V and 3 bases at J, with 9 bases in the middle. CDR3 region: CASSSGQHTGELFF. The CDR3 DNA is TGTGCCAGCAGCTCAGGACAGCACACCGGGGAGCTGTTTTTT. Full variable domain (missing parts from reference TRBV7-3 and TRBJ2-2): GAGVSQTPSNKVTEKGKYVELRCDPISGHTALYWYRQSLGQGPEFLIYFQGTGAADDSGLPNDRFFAVRPEGSVSTLKIQRTERGDSAVYLCASSSGQHTGELFFGEGSRLTVL.

V is TRBV7-2 and J is TRBJ2-1; unclear D gene. V was pared by 4 bases and J by 6 bases, with 7 bases between. Germline V lookup: CDR1 SGHTA, CDR2 FQGNSA. This CDR3 spans 12 amino acids. The CDR3 region has the DNA TGTGCCAGCAGCTCTTATCGCAATGAGCAGTTCTTC. Its translation is CASSSYRNEQFF.

The chain recombines TRBV5-6 with TRBJ2-1; the D gene is possibly TRBD2 (6 bases). Per germline, CDR1 SGHDT and CDR2 YYEEEE. V was shortened by 4 bases and J by 9 bases, with 23 bases between the two germline ends. The CDR3 covers 16 residues. The CDR3 is CASSQVKLSGRGEQFF. The CDR3 coding sequence is TGTGCCAGCAGCCAAGTTAAGCTTAGCGGACGGGGTGAGCAGTTCTTC.

The table lists this clonotype with a few counts. The CDR3 DNA reads TGTGCCATCAGTGAGTCGCGACAGGGAGGTCACTCCTACAATGAGCAGTTCTTC. Translation: CAISESRQGGHSYNEQFF. The chain has TRBV10-3 and TRBJ2-1, with D possibly TRBD1 on 7 matching bases. This CDR3 has 18 amino acids. The germline V gene encodes CDR1 ENHRY and CDR2 SYGVKD. V was cut by 0 bases and J by 0 bases, with 15 bases left in between.

The chain carries TRBV19 and TRBJ2-7; either TRBD1 or TRBD2 may supply D (5 bases each). Trimming cost V 5 bases and J 6 bases, with 14 bases left between them. The CDR3 length is 13 residues. Germline CDR1 and CDR2: LNHDA and SQIVND (reference sequence). Here the CDR3 DNA reads TGTGCCAGTAGTGAAACGGGACGGACCGAGCAGTACTTC. Protein sequence: CASSETGRTEQYF.

This clonotype was counted between two and nine times. The chain carries TRBV19 and TRBJ2-5; TRBD2 aligns across 8 bases. CDR3 length: 16 amino acids. The germline V gene has CDR1 LNHDA and CDR2 SQIVND (reference sequence). Unmatched junction bases numbered 12, after V lost 5 bases and J lost 4 bases. CDR3 DNA sequence: TGTGCCAGTAGTCTAAAGGGACTAGGTCTACGAGAGACCCAGTACTTC. This gives the protein CASSLKGLGLRETQYF. Full variable domain (missing parts from reference TRBV19 and TRBJ2-5): DGGITQSPKYLFRKEGQNVTLSCEQNLNHDAMYWYRQDPGQGLRLIYYSQIVNDFQKGDIAEGYSVSREKKESFPLTVTSAQKNPTAFYLCASSLKGLGLRETQYFGPGTRLLVL.

This clonotype was observed at least ten times. Germline is not matched at one junction end, which may reflect a read error. The J gene is TRBJ2-5, the V gene TRBV7-7; TRBD2 matches 13 bases. Germline V gene data show CDR1 as SSHAT and CDR2 as FNYEAQ (reference sequence). The CDR3 is made up of 18 amino acids. CDR3 sequence reads: CASSEGTSGNRYQETQYF. CDR3 coding DNA: TGTGCTAGCAGCGAAGGGACTAGCGGGAATCGATACCAAGAGACCCAGTACTTC. Complete variable domain (other parts from reference TRBV7-7 and TRBJ2-5): GAGVSQSPRYKVTKRGQDVTLRCDPISSHATLYWYQQALGQGPEFLTYFNYEAQPDKSGLPSDRFSAERPEGSISTLTIQRTEQRDSAMYRCASSEGTSGNRYQETQYFGPGTRLLVL.

The chain links TRBV28 to TRBJ2-2; 13 positions agree with TRBD2. Losses at the gene ends were 6 bases for V and 5 bases for J; bases not matched to a gene: 9. This CDR3 has 17 residues. Germline CDR1 is MDHEN and CDR2 is SYDVKM. The DNA of the CDR3 is TGTGCCAGCAGACAAGGACTAGCGGGAGTAGGGACCGGGGAGCTGTTTTTT. This sequence encodes CASRQGLAGVGTGELFF.

This clonotype has only a few counts. The DNA for the CDR3 is TGTGCCAGCAGGACGTGGGGACTAGCGGGTTTCAATGAGCAGTTCTTC. Protein product: CASRTWGLAGFNEQFF. The J gene is TRBJ2-1, the V gene TRBV11-2; 12 bases line up with TRBD2. CDR3 size: 16 residues. Unmatched junction bases numbered 9, after V lost 6 bases and J lost 6 bases. CDR1 SGHAT and CDR2 FQNNGV come from the germline V gene. The whole variable domain, remainder taken from reference TRBV11-2 and TRBJ2-1, is EAGVAQSPRYKIIEKRQSVAFWCNPISGHATLYWYQQILGQGPKLLIQFQNNGVVDDSQLPKDRFSAERLKGVDSTLKIQPAKLEDSAVYLCASRTWGLAGFNEQFFGPGTRLTVL.

This clonotype was seen more than once but under ten times. This CDR3 reads CASSYVGPSGTQYF. CDR3 nucleotides: TGTGCCAGCAGTTACGTTGGCCCCTCAGGTACCCAGTACTTC. The chain carries TRBV6-2 or TRBV6-3 and TRBJ2-5; no clear D. Germline V CDR1 and CDR2: MNHEY, SVGEGT. V gave up 2 bases and J gave up 8 bases, with 15 bases separating them. The CDR3 is 14 amino acids.

Concerning this clonotype: A much bigger clone sits one base away, suggesting this may be a read error. This rearrangement joins TRBV19 to TRBJ1-2; TRBD1 matches 8 bases. Germline V gene sequence: CDR1 LNHDA, CDR2 SQIVND (reference sequence). J gave up 4 bases and V 2 bases, and 6 bases lay outside the gene matches. This CDR3 contains 15 residues. Here the CDR3 DNA reads TGTGCCAGTAGTATACGGCCAGGGGGCGTCTATGGCTACACCTTC. Residues: CASSIRPGGVYGYTF.

This clonotype occurred many times. The chain recombines TRBV7-2 with TRBJ2-6, with D possibly being TRBD1 (6 bases). Trimming took 0 bases from V and 4 from J, leaving 13 bases between them. CDR3 length equals 17 residues. Germline assignment: CDR1 SGHTA and CDR2 FQGNSA. The CDR3 nucleotides are TGTGCCAGCAGCTTAGCGGGGACACGGATGGGGGCCAACGTCCTGACTTTC. Its protein product is CASSLAGTRMGANVLTF.